This T cell receptor beta chain originates from a study of T cell responses to AZD1222 COVID-19 vaccine. The study's findings and limits: White British ancestry dominated among donors, who included more females, and clonal diversity was possibly underestimated. Variant regions that are unmutated are reportedly the target of nearly half of spike-specific TCRs.

Pooled samples include second doses given at about 4 or 12 weeks. Germline-derived CDR1 and CDR2 are SGHRS and YFSETQ. CDR3 length: 20 amino acids. Trimming removed 5 bases at V and 0 bases at J, with 24 bases between. Clones were read by immunoSEQ multiplex PCR, and TCRdb kept only the in-frame ones, dropping some. The sample yields more than 95,000 clones, about 89% seen once. A note on this clone: What it recognizes is unknown.

This specimen consisted of peripheral blood, obtained 28 days after the second AZD1222 dose. This clonotype was sampled from an adult who received the AZD1222 COVID-19 vaccine. The chain links TRBV5-1 to TRBJ1-6; D call uncertain. The CDR3: CASRMLASAVGSSYNSPLHF. In DNA form, the CDR3 reads TGCGCCAGCAGGATGTTGGCCTCCGCCGTGGGGAGCTCCTATAATTCACCCCTCCACTTT.